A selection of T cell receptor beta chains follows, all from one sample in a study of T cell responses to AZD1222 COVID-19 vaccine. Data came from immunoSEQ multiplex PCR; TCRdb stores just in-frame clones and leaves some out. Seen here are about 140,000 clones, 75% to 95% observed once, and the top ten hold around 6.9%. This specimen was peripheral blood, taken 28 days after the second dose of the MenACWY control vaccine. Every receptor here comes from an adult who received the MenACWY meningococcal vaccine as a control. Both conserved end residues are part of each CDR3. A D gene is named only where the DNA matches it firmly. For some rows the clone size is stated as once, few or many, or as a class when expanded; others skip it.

CDR3 DNA: TGTGCCAGCAGTTTCTCTAACAGGGGGCCCCACGAGCAGTACTTC
CDR3 protein: CASSFSNRGPHEQYF
clone size: -
V gene: TRBV27
D gene: TRBD1
J gene: TRBJ2-7

CDR3 DNA: TGTGCCAGCAGCTTATTAGGGGAGAACACCGGGGAGCTGTTTTTT
CDR3 protein: CASSLLGENTGELFF
clone size: -
V gene: TRBV7-3
D gene: -
J gene: TRBJ2-2

CDR3 DNA: TGTGCCAGCAGGCCGCGGGGGACAGGTGATTCACCCCTCCACTTT
CDR3 protein: CASRPRGTGDSPLHF
clone size: -
V gene: TRBV6-5
D gene: TRBD1
J gene: TRBJ1-6

CDR3 DNA: TGTGCCAGCAGTTACTCGAAGGGGTTAGGGACCCAGTACTTC
CDR3 protein: CASSYSKGLGTQYF
clone size: -
V gene: TRBV6-5
D gene: -
J gene: TRBJ2-5

CDR3 DNA: TGTGCCAGCTCACCAAACAGGTTTATGGGCAATCAGCCCCAGCATTTT
CDR3 protein: CASSPNRFMGNQPQHF
clone size: -
V gene: TRBV18
D gene: -
J gene: TRBJ1-5

CDR3 DNA: TGTGCCAGCAGCTCAATGGCGGGGAATAACTATGGCTACACCTTC
CDR3 protein: CASSSMAGNNYGYTF
clone size: -
V gene: TRBV7-2
D gene: -
J gene: TRBJ1-2

CDR3 DNA: TGCGCCAGCAGCCCCGGGACACAAGAGACCCAGTACTTC
CDR3 protein: CASSPGTQETQYF
clone size: -
V gene: TRBV5-1
D gene: -
J gene: TRBJ2-5

CDR3 DNA: TGTGCCAGCAGTAACAGGGTGTTCGGCTACACCTTC
CDR3 protein: CASSNRVFGYTF
clone size: -
V gene: TRBV12-3/TRBV12-4
D gene: -
J gene: TRBJ1-2

CDR3 DNA: TGCGCCAGCAGCTTGGCCGAAGAAGCAAACAATGAGCAGTTCTTC
CDR3 protein: CASSLAEEANNEQFF
clone size: -
V gene: TRBV5-1
D gene: -
J gene: TRBJ2-1

CDR3 DNA: TGTGCCAGCAGCTTTAGCGGGGGGGCTCAAGAGACCCAGTACTTC
CDR3 protein: CASSFSGGAQETQYF
clone size: -
V gene: TRBV3-1/TRBV3-2
D gene: TRBD2
J gene: TRBJ2-5

CDR3 DNA: TGTGCCAGTAGTACGGGACGGCAGACCTCCTCTGGAAACACCATATATTTT
CDR3 protein: CASSTGRQTSSGNTIYF
clone size: -
V gene: TRBV19
D gene: -
J gene: TRBJ1-3

CDR3 DNA: TGTGCCAGCAGCTTAGGCAGGGGGGACGAGCAGTACTTC
CDR3 protein: CASSLGRGDEQYF
clone size: -
V gene: TRBV7-2
D gene: -
J gene: TRBJ2-7

CDR3 DNA: TGTGCCAGCAGTTACGGATGGACAGCAACTAATGAAAAACTGTTTTTT
CDR3 protein: CASSYGWTATNEKLFF
clone size: -
V gene: TRBV6-2/TRBV6-3
D gene: -
J gene: TRBJ1-4

CDR3 DNA: TGTGCCAGCACTATGACAGGGCGGCACGAGCAGTACTTC
CDR3 protein: CASTMTGRHEQYF
clone size: -
V gene: TRBV2
D gene: TRBD1
J gene: TRBJ2-7

CDR3 DNA: TGTGCCAGCAGTAAGCGGACAGGGGGCGGGGAGCAGTACTTC
CDR3 protein: CASSKRTGGGEQYF
clone size: -
V gene: TRBV6-2/TRBV6-3
D gene: TRBD1
J gene: TRBJ2-7

CDR3 DNA: TGTGCCAGCAGCTGGGGGCCGGGGCAAAATTCACCCCTCCACTTT
CDR3 protein: CASSWGPGQNSPLHF
clone size: once
V gene: TRBV5-6
D gene: -
J gene: TRBJ1-6

CDR3 DNA: TGTGCCAGCAGTTACTCGGAACAGGGTGACTATGGCTACACCTTC
CDR3 protein: CASSYSEQGDYGYTF
clone size: few
V gene: TRBV6-2/TRBV6-3
D gene: -
J gene: TRBJ1-2

CDR3 DNA: TGTGCCTGGAGAACGGGGAGCTCTGGAAACACCATATATTTT
CDR3 protein: CAWRTGSSGNTIYF
clone size: -
V gene: TRBV30
D gene: -
J gene: TRBJ1-3

CDR3 DNA: TGTGCCATCAGTGAGGGACAGCTCAACTCTGGAAACACCATATATTTT
CDR3 protein: CAISEGQLNSGNTIYF
clone size: -
V gene: TRBV10-3
D gene: -
J gene: TRBJ1-3

CDR3 DNA: TGTGCCAGCTCATCAGGGGCAGGAAACACCATATATTTT
CDR3 protein: CASSSGAGNTIYF
clone size: -
V gene: TRBV18
D gene: -
J gene: TRBJ1-3

CDR3 DNA: TGTGCCAGCAGCTGGTCGGACAGGGAGAATTCACCCCTCCACTTT
CDR3 protein: CASSWSDRENSPLHF
clone size: -
V gene: TRBV5-6
D gene: TRBD1
J gene: TRBJ1-6

CDR3 DNA: TGTGCCAGCAGCTTGGCAGGGGGCCGCGCCGGGGAGCTGTTTTTT
CDR3 protein: CASSLAGGRAGELFF
clone size: -
V gene: TRBV5-4
D gene: TRBD1
J gene: TRBJ2-2

CDR3 DNA: TGTGCCTGGAGTATCCTGGGGGGCGCAGGTGAAAAACTGTTTTTT
CDR3 protein: CAWSILGGAGEKLFF
clone size: -
V gene: TRBV30
D gene: -
J gene: TRBJ1-4

CDR3 DNA: TGCGCCAGCAGCTTGGCCATGACAGGGCGTGAAAAACTGTTTTTT
CDR3 protein: CASSLAMTGREKLFF
clone size: once
V gene: TRBV5-1
D gene: TRBD1
J gene: TRBJ1-4

CDR3 DNA: TGTGCCACCAGTGACAAGGGACAGGGAGAGGGAAATGAGCAGTTCTTC
CDR3 protein: CATSDKGQGEGNEQFF
clone size: -
V gene: TRBV24-1
D gene: TRBD1
J gene: TRBJ2-1

CDR3 DNA: TGTGCCAGTAGTAACGTTGGCATAAATGAAAAACTGTTTTTT
CDR3 protein: CASSNVGINEKLFF
clone size: -
V gene: TRBV19
D gene: -
J gene: TRBJ1-4

CDR3 DNA: TGTGCCAGCAGCCAACTTACAGGGTCTGGAAACACCATATATTTT
CDR3 protein: CASSQLTGSGNTIYF
clone size: -
V gene: TRBV14
D gene: -
J gene: TRBJ1-3

CDR3 DNA: TGTGCCTGGGCTGCTGGGGGGGGCGCGGCCTATGGCTACACCTTC
CDR3 protein: CAWAAGGGAAYGYTF
clone size: -
V gene: TRBV30
D gene: -
J gene: TRBJ1-2

CDR3 DNA: TGTGCCAGTAGTATACCGGGGGTCCGGGTCGGGACCGGGGAGCTGTTTTTT
CDR3 protein: CASSIPGVRVGTGELFF
clone size: -
V gene: TRBV19
D gene: -
J gene: TRBJ2-2

CDR3 DNA: TGTGCCAGCACTGCGTCGGGCAAAAACATTCAGTACTTC
CDR3 protein: CASTASGKNIQYF
clone size: -
V gene: TRBV28
D gene: -
J gene: TRBJ2-4

CDR3 DNA: TGTGCCAGCAGCCGGCCGCGACAGGGGTACCAAGAGACCCAGTACTTC
CDR3 protein: CASSRPRQGYQETQYF
clone size: once
V gene: TRBV3-1/TRBV3-2
D gene: TRBD1
J gene: TRBJ2-5

CDR3 DNA: TGTGCCAGCAGCTTTGCGGGACTAGCAACAGATACGCAGTATTTT
CDR3 protein: CASSFAGLATDTQYF
clone size: -
V gene: TRBV7-2
D gene: TRBD2
J gene: TRBJ2-3

CDR3 DNA: TGTGCCAGCAGCTCGTACGGGACTAGGCAAGAGACCCAGTACTTC
CDR3 protein: CASSSYGTRQETQYF
clone size: -
V gene: TRBV28
D gene: TRBD2
J gene: TRBJ2-5

CDR3 DNA: TGCAGCGCGGGTGGGGTGGCGGAAGAAAAACTGTTTTTT
CDR3 protein: CSAGGVAEEKLFF
clone size: -
V gene: TRBV29-1
D gene: -
J gene: TRBJ1-4

CDR3 DNA: TGCGCCAGCAGCTTTGGGCAGAGCTCTGGAAACACCATATATTTT
CDR3 protein: CASSFGQSSGNTIYF
clone size: -
V gene: TRBV5-1
D gene: -
J gene: TRBJ1-3

CDR3 DNA: TGTGCCTGGAGCCGGGTGGGAGACACTGAAGCTTTCTTT
CDR3 protein: CAWSRVGDTEAFF
clone size: -
V gene: TRBV30
D gene: -
J gene: TRBJ1-1

CDR3 DNA: TGTGCCAGCAGTGAAAGGCCGAGAGAGGGCTACGAGCAGTACTTC
CDR3 protein: CASSERPREGYEQYF
clone size: -
V gene: TRBV2
D gene: -
J gene: TRBJ2-7

CDR3 DNA: TGTGCCAGCAGGGGGCTTGGTGAAAAACTGTTTTTT
CDR3 protein: CASRGLGEKLFF
clone size: -
V gene: TRBV3-1/TRBV3-2
D gene: -
J gene: TRBJ1-4

CDR3 DNA: TGTGCCACCAGCAGAGAAAGCCGGAGACTAGGGGTGGGCTCCTACAATGAGCAGTTCTTC
CDR3 protein: CATSRESRRLGVGSYNEQFF
clone size: -
V gene: TRBV15
D gene: -
J gene: TRBJ2-1

CDR3 DNA: TGTGCCTGGAGGGGTCCAGGGTATTTAGCCCTCCACTTT
CDR3 protein: CAWRGPGYLALHF
clone size: -
V gene: TRBV30
D gene: -
J gene: TRBJ1-6

CDR3 DNA: TGTGCCAGCAGCACCGGTTCCAGCTCCTACGAGCAGTACTTC
CDR3 protein: CASSTGSSSYEQYF
clone size: -
V gene: TRBV5-6
D gene: -
J gene: TRBJ2-7

CDR3 DNA: TGTGCCAGCAGCCCAGTGAATTTGGGTCCGGTTGGCTACACCTTC
CDR3 protein: CASSPVNLGPVGYTF
clone size: -
V gene: TRBV9
D gene: -
J gene: TRBJ1-2

CDR3 DNA: TGTGCCAGCTCAACCTTTGACGGCAGCTACTATGGCTACACCTTC
CDR3 protein: CASSTFDGSYYGYTF
clone size: -
V gene: TRBV18
D gene: -
J gene: TRBJ1-2

CDR3 DNA: TGTGCCAGCAGTGAGATACCGAACACCGGGGAGCTGTTTTTT
CDR3 protein: CASSEIPNTGELFF
clone size: -
V gene: TRBV6-2/TRBV6-3
D gene: -
J gene: TRBJ2-2

CDR3 DNA: TGTGCCAGCAGCTTAGGAGGCGGGTTGGGCACAGATACGCAGTATTTT
CDR3 protein: CASSLGGGLGTDTQYF
clone size: -
V gene: TRBV11-3
D gene: -
J gene: TRBJ2-3

CDR3 DNA: TGTGCCAGCAGTGAAGTCTTAGGGGGCACAGATACGCAGTATTTT
CDR3 protein: CASSEVLGGTDTQYF
clone size: -
V gene: TRBV6-1
D gene: -
J gene: TRBJ2-3

CDR3 DNA: TGCGCCAGCAGAGGACAAGACTATGGCTACACCTTC
CDR3 protein: CASRGQDYGYTF
clone size: -
V gene: TRBV5-1
D gene: -
J gene: TRBJ1-2

CDR3 DNA: TGCGCCAGCAGCCAAGAACTAGCGGGCGAGCAGTACTTC
CDR3 protein: CASSQELAGEQYF
clone size: -
V gene: TRBV4-3
D gene: TRBD2
J gene: TRBJ2-7

CDR3 DNA: TGCGCCAGCAGCCTAAATCAGGGTCCTGGCTACACCTTC
CDR3 protein: CASSLNQGPGYTF
clone size: once
V gene: TRBV5-1
D gene: -
J gene: TRBJ1-2

CDR3 DNA: TGTGCCAGCAGCTTAAACCTAGCGGGAGGGGAGCAGTTCTTC
CDR3 protein: CASSLNLAGGEQFF
clone size: -
V gene: TRBV11-2
D gene: TRBD2
J gene: TRBJ2-1

CDR3 DNA: TGTGCCAGCAGCTCCCCCGCGACAGGGTATAATGAAAAACTGTTTTTT
CDR3 protein: CASSSPATGYNEKLFF
clone size: -
V gene: TRBV5-6
D gene: TRBD1
J gene: TRBJ1-4

CDR3 DNA: TGTGCCAGCAGAGGAGGGGTAAGCACAGATACGCAGTATTTT
CDR3 protein: CASRGGVSTDTQYF
clone size: few
V gene: TRBV2
D gene: -
J gene: TRBJ2-3

CDR3 DNA: TGTGCCAGCAGCGCTGGACGGAACTATGGCTACACCTTC
CDR3 protein: CASSAGRNYGYTF
clone size: -
V gene: TRBV11-1
D gene: -
J gene: TRBJ1-2

CDR3 DNA: TGTGCCAGTAGTATTGTAGCGGGGCGGACTGAAGCTTTCTTT
CDR3 protein: CASSIVAGRTEAFF
clone size: -
V gene: TRBV19
D gene: -
J gene: TRBJ1-1

CDR3 DNA: TGTGCCAGCAAATGGACTAGCGGGAGTTACGAGCAGTACTTC
CDR3 protein: CASKWTSGSYEQYF
clone size: -
V gene: TRBV13
D gene: TRBD2
J gene: TRBJ2-7

CDR3 DNA: TGTGCCAGCAGTGAAGCCGGGACAGGGACCTACGAGCAGTACTTC
CDR3 protein: CASSEAGTGTYEQYF
clone size: -
V gene: TRBV2
D gene: TRBD1
J gene: TRBJ2-7

CDR3 DNA: TGTGCCAGCAGCCGAACTAGCGGGACAAACAATGAGCAGTTCTTC
CDR3 protein: CASSRTSGTNNEQFF
clone size: -
V gene: TRBV7-3
D gene: TRBD2
J gene: TRBJ2-1

CDR3 DNA: TGTGCCAGCATCGGGACTCCTCAAGAGACCCAGTACTTC
CDR3 protein: CASIGTPQETQYF
clone size: once
V gene: TRBV12-3/TRBV12-4
D gene: -
J gene: TRBJ2-5

CDR3 DNA: TGTGCCAGCAGCCAGTGGGGTGATACTGAAGCTTTCTTT
CDR3 protein: CASSQWGDTEAFF
clone size: -
V gene: TRBV6-2/TRBV6-3
D gene: -
J gene: TRBJ1-1

CDR3 DNA: TGTGCCTGGAGTGTACAGGTGGCGAACACTGAAGCTTTCTTT
CDR3 protein: CAWSVQVANTEAFF
clone size: -
V gene: TRBV30
D gene: -
J gene: TRBJ1-1